This T cell receptor (beta chain) was recovered during a study of OX40 agonist ivuxolimab in advanced cancers. Turning to the study itself: The study enrolled dose-escalation patients with hepatocellular carcinoma, melanoma, renal cell or head and neck cancer.

Using immunoSEQ multiplex PCR, the repertoire was profiled, and TCRdb retains in-frame clones only, with some absent. The sample includes some 73,000 clones, around 90% of them seen just once. In the case of this clone: Its target is not known.

Study results and limitations: On average, CD8+ T cells had more expanded clones than CD4+.

The source was CD4+ or CD8+ T cells sorted from blood, collected in a trial of the OX40 agonist ivuxolimab. The receptor comes from an adult with an advanced solid tumor such as melanoma, head and neck, liver or kidney cancer.

The CDR3 reads CASSLGLAGLRNEQFF. Here the CDR3 DNA reads TGTGCCAGCAGCTTAGGACTAGCGGGATTAAGGAATGAGCAGTTCTTC. The chain is built from TRBV13 and TRBJ2-1, with 10 bases fitting TRBD2. This CDR3 is built from 16 residues. Germline trimming cut 0 bases from V and 7 bases from J; bases unmatched to any gene: 6. Looked up from germline, CDR1 is PRHDT and CDR2 is FYEKMQ (reference sequence). The full variable domain, in which reference TRBV13 and TRBJ2-1 provide the parts outside the CDR3, is AAGVIQSPRHLIKEKRETATLKCYPIPRHDTVYWYQQGPGQDPQFLISFYEKMQSDKGSIPDRFSAQQFSDYHSELNMSSLELGDSALYFCASSLGLAGLRNEQFFGPGTRLTVL.